This T cell receptor (beta chain) was observed in a study of identical twins. Study-wide findings and caveats: Conclusions rested on cross-sectional statistics rather than following the same donors. Abundant beta clonotypes from cord blood bore fewer insertions; memory repertoires lacked this pattern.

The germline V and J ends were trimmed by 7 bases and 2 bases, with 15 bases remaining between them. The germline V gene has CDR1 SGHDT and CDR2 YYEEEE. The CDR3 has 14 amino acids. With regard to this clonotype: Its antigen is still unknown.

A template switching step contributed a universal primer site, while unique molecular identifiers were present in the cDNA. Each CDR3 protein gets one entry after TCRdb re-called the 5' RACE reads with MiXCR. Among approximately 600,000 distinct CDR3 sequences, roughly 9.5% were seen once, and the ten largest hold around 3.2%. All of the donors were Caucasians in good health. The sample also formed part of further work on yellow fever vaccine responses in identical twins.

The TCR was taken from a woman younger than 30 in good health. The sequenced material came from PBMCs. The V call is TRBV5-6, the J call TRBJ2-5; D not resolved. The CDR3 loop reads CASGPGRNQETQYF. DNA for the CDR3: TGTGCCAGCGGCCCCGGACGGAATCAAGAGACCCAGTACTTC.